This T cell receptor (beta chain) was observed in a study of radiotherapy plus CTLA-4 blockade in lung cancer. TCRdb's copy holds only in-frame clones and misses some; the assay was immunoSEQ multiplex PCR. The data hold about 120,000 clones, with roughly 74% observed a single time. The sequence derives from a human donor with non-small cell lung cancer who had a partial response to radiotherapy plus ipilimumab. Sequenced here: peripheral blood, sampled from a patient treated with radiotherapy plus ipilimumab.

The CDR3 protein is CASSVGFYNEQFF. The CDR3 DNA reads as TGTGCCAGTAGTGTCGGGTTCTACAATGAGCAGTTCTTC. The chain employs TRBV19 and TRBJ2-1; D gene ambiguous. Deletions cut 5 bases from V and 3 bases from J, with 8 bases between. CDR1 LNHDA and CDR2 SQIVND come from the germline V gene (reference sequence). This CDR3 contains 13 residues.